This T cell receptor beta chain was profiled in a study of blood T cells in healthy people across ages. Together with a sample-barcoded 5' primer, a J-beta primer mix was included in a second PCR lasting roughly 6 to 12 cycles. TCRdb itself ran the 5' RACE reads through MiXCR, one entry per CDR3 protein. The table has roughly 550,000 distinct CDR3 sequences, 24% seen once. V lost 1 base and J lost 11; bases outside the gene matches: 12. The CDR3 is 15 amino acids. These same data were also listed under a study on T cells of mothers and their children.

The chain recombines TRBV12-3 or TRBV12-4 with TRBJ2-5, with 8 bases fitting TRBD1. Sequencing input: blood. This clonotype originated in a boy aged 5-17 years in good health. The CDR3 loop reads CASSLGPGGINEQYF. Written as DNA, the CDR3 is TGTGCCAGCAGTTTAGGGCCAGGGGGCATTAATGAGCAGTACTTC.